The sample holds a few counts of the clone carrying this T cell receptor beta chain. Its antigen is currently unknown. The CDR3 consists of 13 residues. Per germline, CDR1 MNHEY and CDR2 SVGAGI. With 8 bases removed from V and 0 bases from J, the gap between germline ends came to 10 bases. These data belong to a study of identical twins. Study-wide findings and caveats: An excess of low generation probability was shown by twin-shared out-of-frame alpha sequences.

A template switching step contributed a universal primer site, while unique molecular identifiers were present in the cDNA. TCRdb reanalysed the 5' RACE reads using MiXCR and keeps one entry per CDR3 protein. Of approximately 260,000 distinct CDR3 sequences in the sample, roughly 13% are singletons; the top ten hold 7% to 9%. The TCR sequence derives from a woman in her late teens or twenties in good health. This chain uses TRBV6-5 with TRBJ1-2; tentative D call: TRBD1 (5 bases). Sequencing used memory (CD45RO+) T cells sorted from blood. CDR3 nucleotides: TGTGCCAGCGGGACGCGAGCTAACTATGGCTACACCTTC. Its protein is CASGTRANYGYTF.